The source of this TCR beta chain is a study of T cells in Graves' hyperthyroidism and ophthalmopathy. Notes on the study in general: Ophthalmopathy prediction by the model preceded onset by a median approximately 6.1 months.

RNA transcripts were the template for amplifying TCR beta CDR3 regions. First-round RT-PCR with HTBI primers amplified the TCR CDR3 region. TCRdb ran MiXCR on the multiplex PCR reads and lists one entry per CDR3 protein. The table lists a few hundred thousand distinct CDR3 sequences, about 15% of them singletons. This CDR3 has 14 amino acids. Germline loops: CDR1 SGHAT, CDR2 FQNNGV. Trimming took 1 base from V and 3 from J, leaving 10 bases between them. Duration under 3 months, a NOSPECS grade of at least 4, and a Clinical Activity Score of at least 3 characterized the ophthalmopathy patients. Pregnant or lactating patients were excluded, as were those with uncontrolled infection or other autoimmune disease. Source material for PBMCs was more than 7.5 ml fresh peripheral blood. This clonotype was detected ten times or more. Its target is not known.

This TCR came from a woman aged 55-69 years with Graves' ophthalmopathy. The source material was blood. The chain carries TRBV11-2 and TRBJ2-7; D gene unclear. The CDR3 protein is CASSLGLENYEQYF. The CDR3 coding sequence is TGTGCCAGCAGCTTAGGTCTGGAGAACTACGAGCAGTACTTC. The full variable domain, in which reference TRBV11-2 and TRBJ2-7 provide the parts outside the CDR3, is EAGVAQSPRYKIIEKRQSVAFWCNPISGHATLYWYQQILGQGPKLLIQFQNNGVVDDSQLPKDRFSAERLKGVDSTLKIQPAKLEDSAVYLCASSLGLENYEQYFGPGTRLTVT.